The rows below give T cell receptor beta chains drawn from one sample of a study of OX40 agonist ivuxolimab in advanced cancers. Here immunoSEQ multiplex PCR was the method, and the copy in TCRdb shows in-frame clones only, minus some. The sample records about 50,000 clones, around 84% being singletons. This specimen consisted of CD4+ or CD8+ T cells sorted from blood, obtained in a trial of the OX40 agonist ivuxolimab. These receptor sequences come from an adult with an advanced solid tumor such as melanoma, head and neck, liver or kidney cancer. Both conserved end residues are part of each CDR3. The D gene is left open where the match is weak.

d_call	v_call	cdr3_aa
TRBD1	TRBV30	CAWSAGGTNYGYTF
TRBD1	TRBV18	CASSPGDRTATNEKLFF
TRBD1	TRBV30	CAWNSRGRAETQYF
TRBD1	TRBV5-1	CASSWDRSAGELFF
.	TRBV5-1	CASSVGFGNTIYF
.	TRBV4-2	CASSQDGGRGRLLHSGANVLTF
.	TRBV10-3	CAISESPDTQYF
.	TRBV11-3	CASSTGGTEAFF
.	TRBV6-4	CASSGTPAGNTEAFF
.	TRBV18	CASSLDSDLYGYTF
.	TRBV6-6	CASSYKRDTEAFF
TRBD1	TRBV7-9	CAMGQPDYNEQFF
.	TRBV19	CASSMERKVGELFF
.	TRBV6-1	CASSIGENYGYTF
TRBD2	TRBV5-6	CASSSSGTSAYNEQFF
TRBD1	TRBV5-1	CASSLGQGGQPQHF
TRBD1	TRBV6-6	CASSLAGGQSNQPQHF
TRBD1	TRBV27	CASRKNRGTDTQYF
.	TRBV18	CASSPGDGYTF
.	TRBV29-1	CSAGEGASGYTF
.	TRBV10-1	CASSREHPLSWQYF
.	TRBV4-2	CASSQGPLGQAGQETQYF
.	TRBV18	CASSPGPDYGYTF
.	TRBV5-1	CASSLISSYNEQFF
TRBD1	TRBV19	CASSRTGKKTEAFF
TRBD1	TRBV4-2	CASSQQPRGEKLFF
TRBD1	TRBV7-9	CASSLVAGGVSPLHF
TRBD2	TRBV15	CATSRDGGRGKTYEQYF
.	TRBV7-9	CASSLAKTFNEQFF
TRBD2	TRBV6-1	CASGDYLYEQYF
TRBD2	TRBV7-8	CASTPVAGGHTGELFF
.	TRBV6-5	CASSLSSNTEAFF
.	TRBV5-1	CASSPSGASYEQYF
.	TRBV9	CASSRSTGRSNTGELFF
TRBD1	TRBV9	CASSVGLTGASGNTIYF
.	TRBV4-2	CASTSDSQNEKLFF
.	TRBV21-1	CASRAPRQRNSPLHF
.	TRBV14	CASSQRGSYNSPLHF
.	TRBV28	CASSRGNYGYTF
.	TRBV5-5	CASNPTDNEQFF
.	TRBV6-6	CASSADGGGASDTQYF
.	TRBV2	CASSGQIVAFF
TRBD2	TRBV6-1	CATSAGLATTDTQYF
TRBD2	TRBV7-2	CASSSIAGAPDTQYF
TRBD2	TRBV18	CASSPGREPPYEQYF
.	TRBV9	CASSVAAGAAAYEQYF
.	TRBV23-1	CASSQSADIGTDTQYF
.	TRBV5-6	CASSLGRETGKDTQYF
.	TRBV10-1	CASSFDCLTEAFF
.	TRBV30	CAWGTRSIQQYF
.	TRBV6-6	CASSRDQAGELFF
.	TRBV19	CASSTGDLPTDTQYF